Presented here are 27 T cell receptor beta chains from one specimen sequenced in a study of shared clonotypes between healthy human individuals. Data came from immunoSEQ multiplex PCR; TCRdb stores just in-frame clones and leaves some out. Here the sample spans 2.3 million or so clones, approximately 95% being singletons. The sample taken for sequencing was naive CD4+ T cells from PBMCs. Subset given: CD45RA+ positively selected. The receptor set was obtained from a young man in good health. Some clones in this sample may be carry-over from other donors' samples.

This clone appeared a single time. The rearrangement links TRBV14 to TRBJ2-1, with TRBD2 identical over 9 bases. The CDR3 has 18 amino acids. Unmatched junction bases numbered 14, after V lost 2 bases and J lost 6 bases. CDR1 is SGHDN and CDR2 is FVKESK in the germline V gene. CDR3 protein: CASSQRVASGKISNEQFF. CDR3 nucleotides: TGTGCCAGCAGCCAACGAGTTGCTAGCGGGAAGATCTCCAATGAGCAGTTCTTC.

The gene calls are TRBV5-1 and TRBJ2-5, with 12 bases matching TRBD2. CDR1 and CDR2 (germline): SGHRS, YFSETQ. J gave up 5 bases and V 0 bases, and 5 bases lay outside the gene matches. This CDR3 has 16 amino acids. As DNA, the CDR3 is TGCGCCAGCAGCTTGGAGCTAGCGGGAGGGCCGGAGACCCAGTACTTC. It codes for CASSLELAGGPETQYF.

This chain uses TRBV11-2 with TRBJ2-5; D is undetermined. Germline CDR1 is SGHAT and CDR2 is FQNNGV. Trimming removed 5 bases at V and 1 base at J, with 8 bases between. The CDR3 has 13 residues. As DNA, the CDR3 is TGTGCCAGCAGCCTTTCCGGCCAAGAGACCCAGTACTTC. This translates into CASSLSGQETQYF.

CDR3 in DNA: TGCGCCAGCAGCCCGACCGTCTCCACGAACACCGGGGAGCTGTTTTTT. Its translation: CASSPTVSTNTGELFF. The chain recombines TRBV5-1 with TRBJ2-2; D gene ambiguous. Germline loops: CDR1 SGHRS, CDR2 YFSETQ. The CDR3 runs 16 residues. Between the trimmed V and J ends, which lost 4 bases and 0 bases, there was a span of 13 bases.

The chain links TRBV7-7 to TRBJ2-5; tentatively, D is TRBD1 or TRBD2 (5 bases each). V was clipped by 2 bases and J by 2 bases, with 18 bases between them. Germline V CDR1 and CDR2: SSHAT, FNYEAQ (reference sequence). The CDR3 has 17 residues. CDR3 sequence: CASSLSFAGSGQETQYF. As DNA, the CDR3 is TGTGCCAGCAGCTTAAGTTTCGCAGGGAGCGGACAAGAGACCCAGTACTTC.

The chain has TRBV10-3 and TRBJ1-1, with a weak D call TRBD1 (5 bases). Looked up from germline, CDR1 is ENHRY and CDR2 is SYGVKD. CDR3 size: 15 residues. V lost 6 bases, J lost 1 base, and 15 bases lay in between. In DNA, the CDR3 is TGTGCCATCAGCTTTGGGGCGGAAGGGAACACTGAAGCTTTCTTT. Residues: CAISFGAEGNTEAFF.

This chain uses TRBV28 with TRBJ1-4; no clear D. Trimming stripped 2 bases from V and 3 bases from J, with 7 bases between. CDR1 and CDR2 (germline): MDHEN, SYDVKM. This CDR3 contains 14 residues. The CDR3 loop is CASSLRRANEKLFF. In DNA, the CDR3 is TGTGCCAGCAGTTTACGGCGGGCTAATGAAAAACTGTTTTTT.

This clone was counted a single time. The rearrangement links TRBV7-3 to TRBJ2-5, with 15 positions matching TRBD2. This CDR3 contains 18 residues. V dropped 2 bases and J dropped 5; count of bases not matched to a gene: 9. Germline V gene data show CDR1 as SGHTA and CDR2 as FQGTGA. CDR3 nucleotides: TGTGCCAGCAGCTTACGAGGGACTAGCGGGAGGATGGGGGAGACCCAGTACTTC. It codes for CASSLRGTSGRMGETQYF.

As concerns this clone: Other DNA sequences in this sample translate to the same CDR3. The chain is built from TRBV6-5 and TRBJ1-1; D not resolved. This CDR3 is built from 13 residues. Germline CDR1 is MNHEY and CDR2 is SVGAGI. The V end lost 0 bases, the J end lost 0 bases, and 2 bases lay between the germline ends. CDR3 residues: CASSYSMNTEAFF. The CDR3 nucleotides read TGTGCCAGCAGTTACTCTATGAACACTGAAGCTTTCTTT.

The CDR3 is CASSRLAGGREQYF. The CDR3 DNA follows: TGTGCCAGCAGCCGACTAGCGGGGGGTAGGGAGCAGTACTTC. The J gene is TRBJ2-7, the V gene TRBV11-2; 13 positions agree with TRBD2. V trimming: 5 bases; J trimming: 7 bases; junction bases outside the gene matches: 5. The CDR3 totals 14 residues. Germline CDR1 is SGHAT and CDR2 is FQNNGV.

The chain has TRBV5-1 and TRBJ2-1; 10 bases agree with TRBD1. V shed 1 base and J 7 bases; nucleotides not matched to a gene: 8. The CDR3 contains 16 residues. From germline, CDR1 is SGHRS and CDR2 YFSETQ. The CDR3 bases are TGCGCCAGCAGCTTGACCTGGACAGGGGGTCAAAATGAGCAGTTCTTC. Protein: CASSLTWTGGQNEQFF.

The chain recombines TRBV6-5 with TRBJ1-5; no reliable D call. Looked up from germline, CDR1 is MNHEY and CDR2 is SVGAGI. Trimming shortened V by 2 bases and J by 9 bases, and 11 bases separated the two germline ends. The CDR3 runs to 13 residues. CDR3 in amino acids: CASSYRALGPQHF. The CDR3 DNA follows: TGTGCCAGCAGTTACAGGGCCCTAGGGCCCCAGCATTTT.

The V and J genes are TRBV29-1 and TRBJ1-5; D is perhaps TRBD1 (6 bases). This CDR3 region has 14 residues. Germline V gene sequence: CDR1 SQVTM, CDR2 ANQGSEA. V was shortened by 6 bases and J by 7 bases, with 19 bases between the two germline ends. The CDR3 DNA sequence: TGCAGCGTCGCACCCCAGGGGCCCGGGCAGCCCCAGCATTTT. Its protein is CSVAPQGPGQPQHF.

The J gene is TRBJ2-5, the V gene TRBV7-7, with D unresolved. Deletions cut 5 bases from V and 2 bases from J, with 9 bases between. Germline V gene data show CDR1 as SSHAT and CDR2 as FNYEAQ (reference sequence). The length of the CDR3 is 13 residues. The CDR3 reads CASSRTEQETQYF. The DNA for the CDR3 is TGTGCCAGCAGCCGGACGGAGCAAGAGACCCAGTACTTC.

Concerning this clone itself: This specimen includes other DNA sequences encoding the same CDR3. The chain joins TRBV7-2 to TRBJ1-1; 9 nucleotides agree with TRBD1. The ends lost 5 bases at V and 3 bases at J; junction bases unmatched: 4. The CDR3 sequence is 14 residues long. The germline CDR1 and CDR2 sequences are SGHTA and FQGNSA. CDR3 sequence (DNA): TGTGCCAGCAGCCCGGACAGGGGCGACACTGAAGCTTTCTTT. It is translated as CASSPDRGDTEAFF. The entire variable domain, with the rest obtained from reference TRBV7-2 and TRBJ1-1, is as follows: GAGVSQSPSNKVTEKGKDVELRCDPISGHTALYWYRQSLGQGLEFLIYFQGNSAPDKSGLPSDRFSAERTGGSVSTLTIQRTQQEDSAVYLCASSPDRGDTEAFFGQGTRLTVV.

V and J are TRBV13 and TRBJ2-7; 9 bases are a match to TRBD2. From germline, CDR1 is PRHDT and CDR2 FYEKMQ (reference sequence). The CDR3 runs to 20 residues. Trimming cost V 4 bases and J 7 bases; bases outside gene matches: 26. The CDR3 loop is CASSSRPYDPPGRREGEQYF. Here the CDR3 DNA reads TGTGCCAGCAGCTCCCGGCCCTACGATCCACCCGGGAGGCGGGAGGGGGAGCAGTACTTC.

This chain connects TRBV7-3 to TRBJ2-7, with TRBD2 identical over 10 bases. CDR3 length: 15 amino acids. The V gene end was trimmed by 3 bases and the J gene end by 3 bases; junction bases not matched to a gene: 5. Germline CDR1 is SGHTA and CDR2 is FQGTGA. Here the CDR3 reads CASSFVAGGNYEQYF. The CDR3 DNA reads TGTGCCAGCAGCTTTGTAGCGGGAGGAAACTACGAGCAGTACTTC.

The chain links TRBV7-8 to TRBJ2-3; no reliable D call. CDR1 is SGHVS, CDR2 FQNEAQ, per germline. Between the trimmed V and J ends, which lost 4 bases and 0 bases, there was a span of 8 bases. The CDR3 sequence is 14 residues long. CDR3 sequence reads: CASSSPGSTDTQYF. The DNA for the CDR3 is TGTGCCAGCAGCTCCCCCGGGAGCACAGATACGCAGTATTTT. The variable domain in full, completed from reference TRBV7-8 and TRBJ2-3, reads GAGVSQSPRYKVAKRGQDVALRCDPISGHVSLFWYQQALGQGPEFLTYFQNEAQLDKSGLPSDRFFAERPEGSVSTLKIQRTQQEDSAVYLCASSSPGSTDTQYFGPGTRLTVL.

Comments on this clone: It is likely a read error, because the conserved phenylalanine at the end of the CDR3 is missing. The DNA is left out, because the CDR3 cannot be placed on it with certainty; the CDR3 is given as TCRdb lists it. V gene TRBV5-6 combines with J gene TRBJ2-3; the DNA was not used to check the table's D call, TRBD1. The CDR3 sequence runs 16 residues, both termini included. CDR1 SGHDT and CDR2 YYEEEE come from the germline V gene. This chain's CDR3 is CASSFPGYGDRYAVCT.

This chain joins TRBV5-1 and TRBJ2-7; 9 bases are shared with TRBD1. Trimming cost V 4 bases and J 3 bases; bases outside gene matches: 5. The CDR3 runs 14 residues. Germline values: CDR1 SGHRS, CDR2 YFSETQ. This CDR3 reads CASSMGQGDYEQYF. The DNA for the CDR3 is TGCGCCAGCAGCATGGGACAGGGTGACTACGAGCAGTACTTC.

The chain uses TRBV19 and TRBJ2-5, with 16 bases aligning to TRBD2. The CDR3 runs to 17 residues. V gave up 6 bases and J gave up 4 bases; unmatched junction bases: 8. Germline V CDR1 and CDR2: LNHDA, SQIVND (reference sequence). The CDR3 region is CASSGTSGRASGETQYF. In DNA, the CDR3 is TGTGCCAGTAGCGGGACTAGCGGGAGGGCTTCGGGAGAGACCCAGTACTTC.

The V call is TRBV6-6, the J call TRBJ1-1; possible D gene TRBD1, 5 bases. Germline V gene sequence: CDR1 MNHNY, CDR2 SVGAGI (reference sequence). Trimming left V 0 bases short and J 3 bases short, with 11 bases between. This CDR3 has 15 amino acids. The CDR3 loop is CASSYSGLTDTEAFF. The CDR3 DNA is TGTGCCAGCAGTTACTCGGGACTGACTGACACTGAAGCTTTCTTT.

The chain joins TRBV18 to TRBJ1-3, with D maybe TRBD1 (6 bases). Between the trimmed V and J ends, which lost 3 bases and 0 bases, there was a span of 9 bases. CDR1 is KGHSH and CDR2 is LQKENI in the germline V gene. This CDR3 has 15 amino acids. The CDR3 is CASSPDRPSGNTIYF. The CDR3 bases are TGTGCCAGCTCACCCGACAGGCCCTCTGGAAACACCATATATTTT. Drawing the rest from reference TRBV18 and TRBJ1-3, the complete variable domain is NAGVMQNPRHLVRRRGQEARLRCSPMKGHSHVYWYRQLPEEGLKFMVYLQKENIIDESGMPKERFSAEFPKEGPSILRIQQVVRGDSAAYFCASSPDRPSGNTIYFGEGSWLTVV.

The CDR3 is CASSFSGDSGNEQFF. The CDR3 nucleotides are TGCGCCAGCAGCTTTTCGGGGGATTCGGGAAATGAGCAGTTCTTC. The J gene is TRBJ2-1, the V gene TRBV5-1; maybe TRBD2 (6 bases). Germline CDR1 is SGHRS and CDR2 is YFSETQ. The germline V and J ends were trimmed by 2 bases and 7 bases, with 16 bases remaining between them. The length of the CDR3 is 15 residues.

The chain recombines TRBV29-1 with TRBJ1-2, with 7 bases matching TRBD1. Germline V gene sequence: CDR1 SQVTM, CDR2 ANQGSEA. V shed 6 bases and J 1 base; nucleotides not matched to a gene: 5. The CDR3 totals 13 residues. DNA of the CDR3: TGCAGCGTCAACAGGGACAGTAACTATGGCTACACCTTC. This translates into CSVNRDSNYGYTF.

CDR3 amino acids: CASSQDLGLAGGPYNEQFF. CDR3 bases: TGTGCCAGCAGCCAAGACTTAGGACTAGCGGGAGGGCCCTACAATGAGCAGTTCTTC. The chain is built from TRBV4-2 and TRBJ2-1; 15 bases align to TRBD2. This CDR3 comprises 19 residues. From germline, CDR1 is LGHNA and CDR2 YNFKEQ. The ends lost 0 bases at V and 2 bases at J; junction bases unmatched: 5.

For this clone: The identical CDR3 is also encoded by other nucleotide sequences in the sample. J is TRBJ2-7 and V is TRBV28; D not resolved. Between the trimmed V and J ends, which lost 4 bases and 2 bases, there was a span of 12 bases. This CDR3 comprises 14 residues. Per germline, CDR1 MDHEN and CDR2 SYDVKM. CDR3 sequence: CASSSPGTTYEQYF. CDR3 nucleotide sequence: TGTGCCAGCAGTTCCCCAGGAACTACCTACGAGCAGTACTTC.